Here is one TCR beta chain with its context. These data are taken from a study of T-cell reconstitution after alpha-beta-depleted transplantation in children. This CDR3 has 14 amino acids. V lost 2 bases, J lost 3 bases, and 1 base stayed unmatched. Germline loops: CDR1 SGHNT, CDR2 YYREEE (reference sequence). Molecular barcoding with unique molecular identifiers was used for the TCRbeta library. Via MiXCR, TCRdb re-called the PCR reads, giving one row per CDR3 protein. This table holds 200,000 to 250,000 distinct CDR3 sequences, around 12% found once. The chain links TRBV5-4 to TRBJ1-1; 10 positions match TRBD1. The clonotype originates from a human donor who donated a stem cell graft to a child with acute lymphoblastic leukemia. The starting material was PBMCs from the stem cell graft donor, obtained from the stem cell graft. This CDR3 is CASSFGTGDTEAFF. The CDR3 bases are TGTGCCAGCAGCTTCGGGACAGGGGACACTGAAGCTTTCTTT.